One sample yielded the 21 T cell receptor beta chains listed below, sequenced in a study of cytomegalovirus exposure and HLA in healthy donors (dated by TCRdb to about 2017). The library was made by the immunoSEQ multiplex PCR assay. A mixture of 60 forward primers for TCR Vbeta segments and 13 reverse primers for TCR Jbeta segments was used in the multiplex PCR. TCRdb provides this immuneACCESS table in a form limited to in-frame rearrangements. Some clones are lacking; in checked studies, under half of them reflect an unresolved V gene, and why the rest are absent is not known. The table for this sample lists about 160,000 clones; approximately 80% of them were counted only once. Clones ranked in the top ten supply roughly 2% of the sample. Sequenced: PBMCs. These TCRs come from a man over 45 in good health and CMV-seropositive.

This rearrangement joins TRBV11-2 to TRBJ2-7; a possible D gene is TRBD1 (6 bases). CDR1 is SGHAT and CDR2 is FQNNGV in the germline V gene. The CDR3 spans 16 residues. V shed 6 bases and J shed 0 bases, with 18 bases lying between them. Here the CDR3 DNA reads TGTGCCAGCAGTTATTCCCGCAGGACAGCCTCCTACGAGCAGTACTTC. Protein product: CASSYSRRTASYEQYF. Complete variable domain (other parts from reference TRBV11-2 and TRBJ2-7): EAGVAQSPRYKIIEKRQSVAFWCNPISGHATLYWYQQILGQGPKLLIQFQNNGVVDDSQLPKDRFSAERLKGVDSTLKIQPAKLEDSAVYLCASSYSRRTASYEQYFGPGTRLTVT.

The chain has TRBV14 and TRBJ2-1, with TRBD2 matching over 9 bases. The CDR3 totals 17 residues. Germline CDR1 SGHDN, CDR2 FVKESK. Trimming cost V 0 bases and J 1 base; bases outside gene matches: 4. The CDR3: CASSQDRRGGSYNEQFF. The CDR3, as DNA: TGTGCCAGCAGCCAAGATCGGCGGGGGGGGTCCTACAATGAGCAGTTCTTC.

V is TRBV5-1 and J is TRBJ2-3; 7 positions match TRBD1. CDR3 size: 15 residues. Germline V gene data show CDR1 as SGHRS and CDR2 as YFSETQ. Trimming at V came to 4 bases and at J to 0 bases, leaving 5 bases not matched to a gene. The CDR3, as DNA: TGCGCCAGCAGCCCACAGGGGTTTAGCACAGATACGCAGTATTTT. Its protein product is CASSPQGFSTDTQYF. The variable domain in full, completed from reference TRBV5-1 and TRBJ2-3, reads KAGVTQTPRYLIKTRGQQVTLSCSPISGHRSVSWYQQTPGQGLQFLFEYFSETQRNKGNFPGRFSGRQFSNSRSEMNVSTLELGDSALYLCASSPQGFSTDTQYFGPGTRLTVL.

This clone showed up just once. The chain has TRBV2 and TRBJ2-3; the D gene is possibly TRBD1 (6 bases). This CDR3 region has 13 residues. Trimming removed 5 bases at V and 2 bases at J, with 8 bases between. CDR1 is SNHLY and CDR2 is FYNNEI in the germline V gene. CDR3: CASSTGNTDTQYF. CDR3 DNA: TGTGCCAGCAGTACAGGGAACACAGATACGCAGTATTTT.

The J gene is TRBJ2-5, the V gene TRBV18; TRBD2 is a possible D gene (7 bases). Germline V gene data show CDR1 as KGHSH and CDR2 as LQKENI. Between the trimmed V and J ends, which lost 5 bases and 5 bases, there was a span of 15 bases. This CDR3 comprises 14 residues. The CDR3 protein is CASSARTAGETQYF. Written as DNA, the CDR3 is TGTGCCAGCTCAGCCCGGACAGCGGGGGAGACCCAGTACTTC. Combining the CDR3 with reference TRBV18 and TRBJ2-5 gives the whole variable domain NAGVMQNPRHLVRRRGQEARLRCSPMKGHSHVYWYRQLPEEGLKFMVYLQKENIIDESGMPKERFSAEFPKEGPSILRIQQVVRGDSAAYFCASSARTAGETQYFGPGTRLLVL.

V usage is TRBV11-2 and J usage is TRBJ2-5, with D uncertain. Between the trimmed V and J ends, which lost 2 bases and 5 bases, there was a span of 3 bases. CDR1 is SGHAT, CDR2 FQNNGV, per germline. The CDR3 runs 11 residues. The CDR3 sequence: CASSLPETQYF. The CDR3 DNA sequence: TGTGCCAGCAGCTTACCTGAGACCCAGTACTTC.

The chain combines TRBV27 with TRBJ1-1; TRBD1 matches 7 bases. V shed 0 bases and J 8 bases; nucleotides not matched to a gene: 3. The CDR3 has 13 residues. Per the germline V gene, CDR1 is MNHEY and CDR2 is SMNVEV (reference sequence). The CDR3 loop reads CASSLSGTAEAFF. CDR3 coding DNA: TGTGCCAGCAGTTTATCCGGGACAGCGGAAGCTTTCTTT.

This chain links TRBV14 with TRBJ1-2; no firm D call. The CDR3 covers 14 residues. Trimming cost V 1 base and J 7 bases, with 13 bases left between them. The germline gives CDR1 SGHDN, CDR2 FVKESK. The CDR3 sequence is CASSQVRGISGYTF. DNA for the CDR3: TGTGCCAGCAGCCAAGTTCGAGGGATTTCTGGCTACACCTTC.

The gene calls are TRBV27 and TRBJ1-6; no reliable D call. Looked up from germline, CDR1 is MNHEY and CDR2 is SMNVEV (reference sequence). Trimming shortened V by 3 bases and J by 10 bases, and 13 bases separated the two germline ends. This CDR3 comprises 14 residues. The CDR3 sequence is CASSFTGRGSPLHF. DNA for the CDR3: TGTGCCAGCAGTTTTACGGGGAGAGGGTCACCCCTCCACTTT.

This chain uses TRBV9 with TRBJ2-5; TRBD2 matches 16 bases. Trimming at V came to 3 bases and at J to 5 bases, leaving 7 bases not matched to a gene. CDR3 size: 17 residues. Germline CDR1 is SGDLS and CDR2 is YYNGEE. The CDR3 spells CASSDGTSGGAVETQYF. CDR3 sequence (DNA): TGTGCCAGCAGCGATGGGACTAGCGGGGGGGCCGTGGAGACCCAGTACTTC.

The chain uses TRBV6-5 and TRBJ2-7, with 8 positions matching TRBD2. The trim removed 4 bases at V and 7 bases at J, leaving 9 bases unmatched. The CDR3 extends over 14 amino acids. Per germline, CDR1 MNHEY and CDR2 SVGAGI. The CDR3 coding sequence is TGTGCCAGCAGTTCCGCCGGGGGGGGGAGGGAGCAGTACTTC. As protein: CASSSAGGGREQYF.

The chain combines TRBV5-1 with TRBJ1-4, with no clear D. This CDR3 region has 15 residues. The germline V gene encodes CDR1 SGHRS and CDR2 YFSETQ. V dropped 0 bases and J dropped 3 bases, with 9 bases sitting between them. CDR3 region: CASSLDGEANEKLFF. CDR3 sequence (DNA): TGCGCCAGCAGCTTGGATGGGGAGGCTAATGAAAAACTGTTTTTT.

The chain links TRBV7-2 to TRBJ1-2; D perhaps matches TRBD1 (5 bases). Per the germline V gene, CDR1 is SGHTA and CDR2 is FQGNSA. The V end was cut by 6 bases, the J end by 4 bases, with 18 bases between. This CDR3 comprises 15 residues. The DNA for the CDR3 is TGTGCCAGCAGATTGGAGGGGTCGTTTATCTATGGCTACACCTTC. It encodes CASRLEGSFIYGYTF.

This clone was detected once. The J gene is TRBJ2-1, the V gene TRBV5-4, with D maybe TRBD1 (5 bases). The CDR3 runs 13 residues. Germline CDR1 and CDR2: SGHNT and YYREEE (reference sequence). V gave up 4 bases and J gave up 6 bases, with 11 bases separating them. This chain's CDR3 is CASSSPRGNEQFF. Here the CDR3 DNA reads TGTGCCAGCAGCAGCCCTAGGGGCAATGAGCAGTTCTTC. Complete variable domain (other parts from reference TRBV5-4 and TRBJ2-1): ETGVTQSPTHLIKTRGQQVTLRCSSQSGHNTVSWYQQALGQGPQFIFQYYREEENGRGNFPPRFSGLQFPNYSSELNVNALELDDSALYLCASSSPRGNEQFFGPGTRLTVL.

This sequence joins TRBV4-3 and TRBJ1-6; no firm D call. The V gene's germline CDR1 is LGHNA and CDR2 YSLEER. The V and J ends lost 1 base and 7 bases respectively, with 14 bases between them. The CDR3 has 16 amino acids. CDR3 DNA sequence: TGCGCCAGCAGCCAAGTGAAATTTGGGCCCAATTCACCCCTCCACTTT. It codes for CASSQVKFGPNSPLHF.

Note on this clone: The same CDR3 is also encoded by other DNA sequences in this sample. This chain connects TRBV19 to TRBJ1-6, with 8 bases matching TRBD1. CDR3 size: 14 residues. V was clipped by 3 bases and J by 6 bases; unmatched bases: 1. The germline gives CDR1 LNHDA, CDR2 SQIVND (reference sequence). CDR3 DNA: TGTGCCAGTAGTATCGGGACAGGTAATTCACCCCTCCACTTT. It codes for CASSIGTGNSPLHF. The variable domain in full, with the rest retrieved from reference TRBV19 and TRBJ1-6, is DGGITQSPKYLFRKEGQNVTLSCEQNLNHDAMYWYRQDPGQGLRLIYYSQIVNDFQKGDIAEGYSVSREKKESFPLTVTSAQKNPTAFYLCASSIGTGNSPLHFGNGTRLTVT.

This clone came up a few times. The J gene is TRBJ2-3, the V gene TRBV4-1, with 10 bases that match TRBD1. The CDR3 extends over 16 amino acids. The V gene end was trimmed by 4 bases and the J gene end by 3 bases; junction bases not matched to a gene: 7. Germline loops: CDR1 MGHRA, CDR2 YSYEKL. The CDR3, as DNA: TGCGCCAGCAGCCGGCCCCGGGACAGGGGAACAGATACGCAGTATTTT. Encoded protein: CASSRPRDRGTDTQYF.

The V call is TRBV4-2, the J call TRBJ2-3, with D possibly matching TRBD2 (6 bases). The V end lost 0 bases, the J end lost 5 bases, and 18 bases lay between the germline ends. Germline V CDR1 and CDR2: LGHNA, YNFKEQ. The CDR3 has 17 amino acids. CDR3 DNA: TGTGCCAGCAGCCAAGAAGAGGGTGGAGGGGCGGGAGATACGCAGTATTTT. The encoded protein is CASSQEEGGGAGDTQYF.

The chain couples TRBV9 to TRBJ1-1, with 9 nucleotides matching TRBD1. Germline assignment: CDR1 SGDLS and CDR2 YYNGEE. The CDR3 is made up of 13 amino acids. Unmatched junction bases numbered 1, after V lost 4 bases and J lost 3 bases. The CDR3 region is CASSRDRDTEAFF. CDR3 bases: TGTGCCAGCAGCCGGGACAGGGACACTGAAGCTTTCTTT.

Details on this clone: At the DNA level, this CDR3 is encoded by other sequences in the same sample as well. The chain is built from TRBV5-5 and TRBJ2-5; TRBD2 agrees at 7 bases. J was trimmed by 4 bases and V by 3 bases; bases with no gene match: 3. Germline CDR1 and CDR2: SGHKS and YYEKEE (reference sequence). CDR3 length: 13 residues. CDR3 nucleotides: TGTGCCAGCAGCTCGCCGGGGGGAGAGACCCAGTACTTC. Translation gives CASSSPGGETQYF. Full variable domain (remainder filled in from reference TRBV5-5 and TRBJ2-5): DAGVTQSPTHLIKTRGQQVTLRCSPISGHKSVSWYQQVLGQGPQFIFQYYEKEERGRGNFPDRFSARQFPNYSSELNVNALLLGDSALYLCASSSPGGETQYFGPGTRLLVL.

The V and J genes are TRBV5-6 and TRBJ2-5; possibly TRBD1 for D (6 bases). Trimming stripped 4 bases from V and 3 bases from J, with 13 bases between. Germline assignment: CDR1 SGHDT and CDR2 YYEEEE. The length of the CDR3 is 14 residues. CDR3 sequence reads: CASSQGLRKETQYF. CDR3 nucleotide sequence: TGTGCCAGCAGCCAGGGGCTTCGAAAAGAGACCCAGTACTTC. The full variable domain, completed using reference TRBV5-6 and TRBJ2-5, is DAGVTQSPTHLIKTRGQQVTLRCSPKSGHDTVSWYQQALGQGPQFIFQYYEEEERQRGNFPDRFSGHQFPNYSSELNVNALLLGDSALYLCASSQGLRKETQYFGPGTRLLVL.